Each of the 5 T cell receptor beta chains below was sequenced from the same sample in a study of CD8 T cells in Susac syndrome. Reverse transcription used roughly 0.45 to 1 ug RNA and random hexamers. TCRdb ran MiXCR on the immunoSEQ multiplex PCR reads and lists one entry per CDR3 protein. The top ten clones hold 0.085% to 0.1% of a sample with 180,000 or so distinct CDR3 sequences, around 94% of them seen once. Specimen: CD4+ T cells from PBMCs. Receptor source: a human donor with Susac syndrome.

The V and J genes are TRBV5-4 and TRBJ2-7; 7 bases are shared with TRBD2. The CDR3 loop spans 15 amino acids. Trimming cost V 4 bases and J 3 bases; bases outside gene matches: 10. Germline CDR1 and CDR2: SGHNT and YYREEE (reference sequence). This CDR3 reads CASSGPEASGYEQYF. The CDR3 DNA reads TGTGCCAGCAGCGGGCCCGAGGCTAGCGGCTACGAGCAGTACTTC. Based on the CDR3 plus reference TRBV5-4 and TRBJ2-7, the full variable domain is ETGVTQSPTHLIKTRGQQVTLRCSSQSGHNTVSWYQQALGQGPQFIFQYYREEENGRGNFPPRFSGLQFPNYSSELNVNALELDDSALYLCASSGPEASGYEQYFGPGTRLTVT.

The V call is TRBV15, the J call TRBJ2-1; D may match TRBD1 or TRBD2 (5 bases each). Germline values: CDR1 LNHNV, CDR2 YYDKDF (reference sequence). The CDR3 contains 16 residues. V was cut by 5 bases and J by 4 bases, with 18 bases left in between. In DNA, the CDR3 is TGTGCCACCAGCGAGGGCGACAGTACTATATACAATGAGCAGTTCTTC. It specifies CATSEGDSTIYNEQFF.

The chain combines TRBV19 with TRBJ1-2; tentative D call: TRBD1 (6 bases). Trimming pared 6 bases from V and 8 bases from J, leaving 19 bases between. CDR1 and CDR2 (germline): LNHDA, SQIVND (reference sequence). CDR3 length: 14 amino acids. CDR3 loop: CASSTVLDRGGYTF. DNA for the CDR3: TGTGCCAGTAGCACCGTATTGGACAGAGGGGGCTACACCTTC. The full variable domain, in which reference TRBV19 and TRBJ1-2 provide the parts outside the CDR3, is DGGITQSPKYLFRKEGQNVTLSCEQNLNHDAMYWYRQDPGQGLRLIYYSQIVNDFQKGDIAEGYSVSREKKESFPLTVTSAQKNPTAFYLCASSTVLDRGGYTFGSGTRLTVV.

This chain connects TRBV19 to TRBJ2-5; a possible D gene is TRBD2 (6 bases). Trimming left V 4 bases short and J 6 bases short, with 18 bases between. Germline assignment: CDR1 LNHDA and CDR2 SQIVND (reference sequence). CDR3 size: 15 residues. CDR3 residues: CASSTPGLLFQTQYF. The CDR3 DNA reads as TGTGCCAGTAGTACCCCGGGACTCCTATTCCAGACCCAGTACTTC.

CDR3 DNA sequence: TGTGCCAGCAGCTCGCAGACGCGCAGCTCCTACGAGCAGTACTTC. It encodes CASSSQTRSSYEQYF. The chain is built from TRBV11-2 and TRBJ2-7; D ambiguous. The germline V and J ends were trimmed by 4 bases and 0 bases, with 13 bases remaining between them. The germline CDR1 and CDR2 sequences are SGHAT and FQNNGV. This CDR3 contains 15 residues.